This T cell receptor (beta chain) was sequenced in a study of CD8 T cells in ankylosing spondylitis. TCRdb reprocessed the 5' RACE reads via MiXCR and lists one record per CDR3 protein. This sample has around 300,000 distinct CDR3 sequences; more than 9% occur once, and the top ten carry 8% to 9.5%. Germline loops: CDR1 MDHEN, CDR2 SYDVKM. The CDR3 sequence is 14 residues long. V lost 5 bases, J lost 6 bases, and 10 bases stayed unmatched. Sequencing was done on a sample of blood, either unsorted or a sorted T cell fraction (not recorded which). This sequence was found in a female donor with ankylosing spondylitis or in good health (not recorded which). The V gene is TRBV28, the J gene TRBJ2-7; 7 nucleotides match TRBD1. CDR3 sequence reads: CASSPGTAAIEQYF. Here the CDR3 DNA reads TGTGCCAGCAGTCCAGGGACAGCAGCGATCGAGCAGTACTTC.